The entry below gives a single T cell receptor (beta chain) sequence along with its context. Antigen unknown. This sample stems from a study of beta chain features in type 1 diabetes. Germline lookup yields CDR1 SGHDT and CDR2 YYEEEE. Deletions cut 0 bases from V and 2 bases from J, with 5 bases between. The CDR3 has 13 amino acids. Points from the study as a whole: Shortening of TCRB CDR3s, moderate but significant, appeared in all four CD4+ subsets of Type 1 diabetes patients. VDJ junctions from type 1 diabetes patients carried fewer insertions and larger deletions. HLA influence on TCRB rearrangement stayed unresolved here.

Purities in excess of 95% were seen in all sorted populations. Investigators reverse transcribed all isolated RNA, so they sequenced expressed TCRB transcripts. The data were produced by immunoSEQ multiplex PCR, yet TCRdb's version contains in-frame clones alone and is incomplete. Among over 350,000 clones listed, roughly 16% were seen once. Sample: naive CD4+ T cells from blood. This clonotype originated in a woman younger than 35 in good health. The chain recombines TRBV5-6 with TRBJ1-2; no definite D call. CDR3 amino acids: CASSLGGNYGYTF. As DNA, the CDR3 is TGTGCCAGCAGCTTGGGAGGGAACTATGGCTACACCTTC.